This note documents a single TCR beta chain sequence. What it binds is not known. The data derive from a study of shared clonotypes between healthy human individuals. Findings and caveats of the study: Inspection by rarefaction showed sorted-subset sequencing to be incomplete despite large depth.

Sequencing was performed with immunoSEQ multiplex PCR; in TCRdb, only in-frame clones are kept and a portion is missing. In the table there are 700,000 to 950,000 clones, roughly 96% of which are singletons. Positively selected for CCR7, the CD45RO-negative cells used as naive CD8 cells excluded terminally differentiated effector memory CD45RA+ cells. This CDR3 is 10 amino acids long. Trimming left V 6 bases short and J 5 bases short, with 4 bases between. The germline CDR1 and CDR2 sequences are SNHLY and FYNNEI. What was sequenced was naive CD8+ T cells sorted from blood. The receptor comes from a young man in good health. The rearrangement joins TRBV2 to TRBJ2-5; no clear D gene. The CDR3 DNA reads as TGTGCCAGCAGGGTGGAGACCCAGTACTTC. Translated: CASRVETQYF.